This T cell receptor beta chain was documented in a study of T cell responses to AZD1222 COVID-19 vaccine. Overall study: Pooled in the analysis were second doses at about 4 or about 12 weeks. Study-wide points: Recipients of two AZD1222 doses showed rising Spike-specific TCR breadth and depth. Every sample of the repertoires postdated the peak T cell response. In a largely white British group with more females than males, clonal diversity was possibly underestimated.

As for this clone: No antigen is known for it.

TCRdb keeps only in-frame clones here, not all; method: immunoSEQ multiplex PCR. This table has tens of thousands of clones, approximately 78% appearing once. Sequenced here: peripheral blood, sampled on day 0 of AZD1222 vaccination. This clonotype was sampled from an adult in good health.

The CDR3 coding sequence is TGCGCCAGCAGCTTAGGGACAGGGGGTGAGGGCTACACCTTC. It encodes CASSLGTGGEGYTF. The chain couples TRBV5-1 to TRBJ1-2; TRBD1 agrees at 11 bases. Germline lookup yields CDR1 SGHRS and CDR2 YFSETQ. V was clipped by 2 bases and J by 8 bases; unmatched bases: 5. The CDR3 loop spans 14 amino acids.